The 9 T cell receptor beta chains below were found in one sample sequenced in a study of PD-L1 blockade in urothelial cancer. Assay used: immunoSEQ multiplex PCR; TCRdb lists only in-frame clones, some missing. The sample consists of roughly 30,000 clones, over 75% of them appearing once. The time point was: pretreatment peripheral blood. The sequences come from PBMCs, collected around atezolizumab (anti-PD-L1) treatment. These receptors were collected from a man in his 60s with urothelial cancer.

The chain carries TRBV29-1 and TRBJ2-7; D is possibly TRBD2 (7 bases). V lost 6 bases and J lost 5, with 23 bases in between. The CDR3 covers 15 residues. The germline CDR1 and CDR2 sequences are SQVTM and ANQGSEA. CDR3 nucleotide sequence: TGCAGCGTAGTGGGGGGGACCACAGGGTACCACGAGCAGTACTTC. This encodes CSVVGGTTGYHEQYF.

This chain connects TRBV30 to TRBJ1-4; TRBD1 matches 8 bases. The germline CDR1 and CDR2 sequences are GTSNPN and SVGIG (reference sequence). Losses at the gene ends were 3 bases for V and 7 bases for J; bases not matched to a gene: 7. The CDR3 is made up of 14 amino acids. The CDR3 spells CAWSFSQGGEKLFF. CDR3 DNA sequence: TGTGCCTGGAGCTTCTCACAGGGGGGTGAAAAACTGTTTTTT.

The V gene is TRBV18, the J gene TRBJ2-7, with 12 bases lining up with TRBD1. Germline CDR1 reads KGHSH; CDR2 reads LQKENI. The CDR3 runs 16 residues. V was pared by 2 bases and J by 5 bases, with 7 bases of the junction left unmatched. Here the CDR3 DNA reads TGTGCCAGCTCACCATCCGGGACAGGGGGCCGAGACGAGCAGTACTTC. It translates to CASSPSGTGGRDEQYF.

The gene calls are TRBV7-9 and TRBJ2-7; the D gene is possibly TRBD2 (5 bases). The germline V gene encodes CDR1 SEHNR and CDR2 FQNEAQ (reference sequence). The CDR3 is made up of 16 amino acids. With 5 bases removed from V and 2 bases from J, the gap between germline ends came to 19 bases. For the CDR3, the DNA is TGTGCCAGCAGCGCTGCCCAGACTAACCTACCCTACGAGCAGTACTTC. This codes for CASSAAQTNLPYEQYF. Full variable domain (missing parts from reference TRBV7-9 and TRBJ2-7): DTGVSQNPRHKITKRGQNVTFRCDPISEHNRLYWYRQTLGQGPEFLTYFQNEAQLEKSRLLSDRFSAERPKGSFSTLEIQRTEQGDSAMYLCASSAAQTNLPYEQYFGPGTRLTVT.

This chain joins TRBV29-1 and TRBJ1-1, with TRBD1 identical over 7 bases. Unmatched junction bases numbered 12, after V lost 6 bases and J lost 5 bases. The CDR3 is made up of 14 amino acids. Germline loops: CDR1 SQVTM, CDR2 ANQGSEA. The CDR3 region is CSVLRQGRMTEAFF. The DNA of the CDR3 is TGCAGCGTCCTGAGACAGGGAAGGATGACTGAAGCTTTCTTT.

The chain has TRBV7-3 and TRBJ2-1; TRBD2 matches at 7 bases. The CDR3 contains 17 residues. CDR1 SGHTA and CDR2 FQGTGA come from the germline V gene. V gave up 5 bases and J gave up 0 bases; unmatched junction bases: 10. The CDR3 loop is CASSRVVGGSSYNEQFF. CDR3 DNA: TGTGCCAGCAGCCGGGTTGTAGGCGGGAGCTCCTACAATGAGCAGTTCTTC.

This clone was recorded only once. The chain employs TRBV5-6 and TRBJ2-1; 10 positions agree with TRBD2. Trimming cost V 1 base and J 2 bases; bases outside gene matches: 3. CDR1 and CDR2 from the germline V gene are SGHDT and YYEEEE. The CDR3 totals 16 residues. CDR3 loop: CASSLLAGGTYNEQFF. CDR3 coding DNA: TGTGCCAGCAGCTTGTTAGCGGGAGGAACCTACAATGAGCAGTTCTTC.

DNA for the CDR3: TGTGCCAGTAGTATTGTGGGACAGGGCTCCTACGAGCAGTACTTC. Protein product: CASSIVGQGSYEQYF. The gene calls are TRBV19 and TRBJ2-7, with TRBD1 identical over 9 bases. The length of the CDR3 is 15 residues. CDR1 LNHDA and CDR2 SQIVND come from the germline V gene (reference sequence). Losses at the gene ends were 3 bases for V and 0 bases for J; bases not matched to a gene: 3.

This sequence joins TRBV11-3 and TRBJ1-2, with 9 bases aligning to TRBD1. Germline V gives CDR1 SGHNT, CDR2 YENEEA. The CDR3 length is 15 residues. The V and J ends lost 11 bases and 1 base, in that order; junction bases with no gene match: 11. The CDR3 here is CAPGGTGSVNYGYTF. The DNA of the CDR3 is TGTGCCCCCGGCGGGACAGGGTCGGTTAACTATGGCTACACCTTC.